The entry below describes one TCR beta chain. Its antigen remains undetermined. Base quality data are lacking; no much larger clone is found one base away. The CDR3, cysteine through phenylalanine, is 15 amino acids long. This entry keeps only the CDR3 DNA: 45 bases, framed from base 1. V and J are trimmed by 7 bases and 5 bases, and the gene matches miss 10 bases of the junction. CDR1 and CDR2, looked up from the germline V gene, are SGHTA and FQGNSA. This sample's time point label indicates: baseline before first vaccination. Vaccinee samples were obtained from the UK trials COV001 and COV002, which included a single-blind randomized controlled phase 2/3 trial of AZD1222 (ChAdOx1 nCoV-19) in healthy adults. For TCRbeta chain sequencing, PBMC samples from trial participants were taken at day 0 and at day 28 after the second dose. These data come from a study of T cell responses to AZD1222 COVID-19 vaccine (dated by TCRdb to the early 2020s). For the study in its entirety: Because spike-specific TCR depth and breadth did not differ between the two schedules, AZD1222 recipients who got a second dose at roughly 4 weeks were pooled with those who got a second dose at roughly 12 weeks. A total of 233 trial participants underwent TCR sequencing, of whom approximately 200 had received two doses of AZD1222 and around 25 had received two doses of the MenACWY control vaccine. Enrollment into the trials was organized by age into subgroups of 18-55, 56-69 and 70-plus years, and those subgroups contained about 160, 30 and 59 TCR-sequenced participants, respectively.

The CDR3 regions of human TCRbeta chains were subjected to immunosequencing. The original methods were these. TCRs in the repertoires were compared against a reference library of SARS-CoV-2-specific TCRs that had been generated with the MIRA antigen-specificity platform. Breadth was defined as the fraction of unique TCRs that were SARS-CoV-2-associated. Depth was defined as the fraction of total T cells that were SARS-CoV-2-associated. Each spike-specific TCR was assigned to its reactive spike region and to a CD4 or CD8 class using the MIRA data. Log10-transformed breadth and depth values were compared by one-way ANOVA with Sidak's multiple comparisons tests. Entries here come from immuneACCESS through TCRdb and include only in-frame sequences with V and J called. Some clones fail to appear in such tables; in the studies checked, an unresolved V gene covers under half of the shortfall, and the cause of the remainder is unknown. V and J calls and clone size follow that table, whereas D and trimming were derived from the DNA. In this sample the table shows 150,000 to 200,000 clones, approximately 90% of which occur a single time. Less than 1.6% of the sample goes to the ten largest clones.

The paper as a whole reports these results and caveats: Participants were mostly white British and included more females than males, and it was suggested by the authors that clonal diversity may have been underestimated. The 56-69-year group was small, and its depth increase did not reach significance, likely because of low power. Reportedly, almost half of the unique spike-specific TCRs recognized epitopes lying outside the regions that are mutated in the B.1.351 and B.1.1.7 variants. Spike-specific TCR breadth and depth rose significantly after two AZD1222 doses compared with day 0 and with MenACWY recipients. Because no samples from the day 14 peak response were available, repertoires could be characterized only after the peak T cell response. Conclusions about previously exposed vaccinees are limited, since just five to seven AZD1222 recipients were seropositive for SARS-CoV-2 at baseline. Vaccine-associated CD4 TCRs spanned the whole spike protein, with dominant responses in regions 160-218 and 743-854.

The clonotype was recovered from an adult in good health. The sample consisted of peripheral blood, taken on day 0 of AZD1222 vaccination. In this chain, TRBV7-2 is recombined with TRBJ2-7; the central 11 bases match TRBD1. The DNA sequence follows: TGTGCCAGCACCCCACGGACAGGGGGCTACCACGAGCAGTACTTC. Its coded protein is CASTPRTGGYHEQYF.